This record concerns one TCR beta chain sequence. The antigen is undetermined. The data are from a study of identifying expanded T cells in peripheral blood. Some clones are missing from TCRdb's copy, which holds only in-frame ones; the method was immunoSEQ multiplex PCR. The sample has about 84,000 clones; around 85% are singletons. General study results and limits: Variance in clone template counts between approximately two-week samples significantly increased with total template count across all healthy donors.

The clonotype originates from a person aged 18-69 years in good health. Sample: blood.

The CDR3 reads CASTQWLQGNYGYTF. DNA of the CDR3: TGTGCCAGCACCCAATGGTTACAGGGGAACTATGGCTACACCTTC. The chain joins TRBV5-6 to TRBJ1-2, with TRBD1 matching 7 bases. The CDR3 loop spans 15 amino acids. CDR1 and CDR2 (germline): SGHDT, YYEEEE. Losses at the gene ends were 6 bases for V and 2 bases for J; bases not matched to a gene: 10.